These T cell receptor beta chains were read from a single sample in a study of T cells after yellow fever vaccination. TCRdb itself ran the 5' RACE reads through MiXCR, one entry per CDR3 protein. The table records approximately 600,000 distinct CDR3 sequences, about 12% of them present only once. Sequences were derived from PBMCs, sampled on the day of the yellow fever booster vaccination. These receptors all stem from a man younger than 45 who received the YFV17D yellow fever vaccine. CDR3s include the opening cysteine and the closing phenylalanine or tryptophan. D genes are given only for firm matches. Clone size, where shown, is once, few, many, or a class for clones that have expanded.

v_call	j_call	d_call	clone_size	cdr3_aa	cdr3_nt
TRBV30	TRBJ2-7	-	-	CAWSVGGTSYEQYF	TGTGCCTGGAGTGTTGGCGGGACATCCTACGAGCAGTACTTC
TRBV7-9	TRBJ2-3	TRBD2	-	CASSSSREGRDTQYF	TGTGCCAGCAGCTCCTCCCGGGAGGGTAGAGATACGCAGTATTTT
TRBV6-5	TRBJ2-1	-	once	CASSLKGWEQFF	TGTGCCAGCAGCCTGAAGGGATGGGAGCAGTTCTTC
TRBV7-9	TRBJ2-5	TRBD2	few	CASASGSGETQYF	TGTGCCAGCGCTAGCGGGAGTGGGGAGACCCAGTACTTC
TRBV10-3	TRBJ2-5	TRBD1	-	CAIGDSLQETQYF	TGTGCCATCGGGGACAGCCTCCAAGAGACCCAGTACTTC
TRBV27	TRBJ2-7	-	many	CASSRLGYEQYF	TGTGCCAGCAGTCGCCTCGGATACGAGCAGTACTTC
TRBV6-5	TRBJ2-1	TRBD1	-	CASSSRGQGLNEQFF	TGTGCCAGCAGTTCCCGGGGACAGGGATTAAATGAGCAGTTCTTC
TRBV4-3	TRBJ2-2	-	few	CASSQEIGRDTGELFF	TGCGCCAGCAGCCAAGAGATCGGACGGGACACCGGGGAGCTGTTTTTT
TRBV7-2	TRBJ2-3	TRBD2	few	CASSPNSGSLDTQYF	TGTGCCAGCAGCCCCAATAGCGGGAGTTTGGATACGCAGTATTTT
TRBV20-1	TRBJ2-7	-	few	CSARDIHVYEQYF	TGCAGTGCTAGAGATATCCATGTCTACGAGCAGTACTTC
TRBV7-9	TRBJ2-7	TRBD1	few	CASSLAWDRGRDEQYF	TGTGCCAGCAGCTTAGCGTGGGACAGGGGGCGCGACGAGCAGTACTTC
TRBV20-1	TRBJ2-1	-	few	CSASLVLLDRGQFF	TGCAGTGCTTCGCTAGTCCTCCTCGATCGGGGGCAGTTCTTC
TRBV30	TRBJ1-3	-	few	CAWSVTGSGNTIYF	TGTGCCTGGAGTGTAACGGGCTCTGGAAACACCATATATTTT
TRBV5-1	TRBJ2-7	-	-	CASGRQEPYEQYF	TGCGCCAGCGGTCGACAGGAGCCCTACGAGCAGTACTTC
TRBV7-2	TRBJ2-7	-	few	CASSRLVGSYEQYF	TGTGCCAGCAGCCGCCTCGTGGGTAGCTACGAGCAGTACTTC
TRBV12-3/TRBV12-4	TRBJ2-5	-	-	CASSFGLAAGETQYF	TGTGCCAGCAGTTTCGGGCTGGCGGCGGGGGAGACCCAGTACTTC
TRBV15	TRBJ2-4	-	-	CATSTRTGIAKNIQYF	TGTGCCACCAGTACCAGGACGGGTATAGCCAAAAACATTCAGTACTTC
TRBV3-1	TRBJ2-7	-	-	CASSLFGQRYEQYF	TGTGCCAGCAGCCTTTTCGGACAGCGTTACGAGCAGTACTTC
TRBV5-1	TRBJ2-7	-	few	CASSPTGHTVEQYF	TGCGCCAGCAGCCCCACGGGACACACTGTCGAGCAGTACTTC
TRBV20-1	TRBJ1-1	-	many	CSARGPVRNTEAFF	TGCAGTGCTAGAGGCCCGGTCAGGAACACTGAAGCTTTCTTT
TRBV7-2	TRBJ2-3	-	few	CASRINSAGTQYF	TGTGCCAGCAGAATTAACTCGGCGGGTACGCAGTATTTT
TRBV12-3/TRBV12-4	TRBJ2-2	TRBD1	-	CATSWTGVTGELFF	TGTGCCACGAGTTGGACAGGGGTTACCGGGGAGCTGTTTTTT
TRBV7-6	TRBJ2-5	-	few	CASSYFGEETQYF	TGTGCCAGCAGCTACTTTGGGGAAGAGACCCAGTACTTC
TRBV18	TRBJ2-7	TRBD1	few	CASSPGQGIIEQYF	TGTGCCAGCTCACCGGGACAGGGGATAATCGAGCAGTACTTC
TRBV5-1	TRBJ2-7	-	many	CASSLNFGYEQYF	TGCGCCAGCAGCTTGAACTTCGGGTACGAGCAGTACTTC
TRBV18	TRBJ2-5	-	-	CASSPPAPSGETQYF	TGTGCCAGCTCACCTCCGGCGCCCTCGGGAGAGACCCAGTACTTC
TRBV20-1	TRBJ1-5	TRBD1	-	CSAANRGGQPQHF	TGCAGTGCCGCGAACAGGGGGGGTCAGCCCCAGCATTTT
TRBV29-1	TRBJ2-1	TRBD2	-	CSVAKTSGLYNEQFF	TGCAGCGTCGCGAAGACTAGCGGATTATACAATGAGCAGTTCTTC
TRBV19	TRBJ2-2	-	few	CASSIGGTNTGELFF	TGTGCCAGTAGTATTGGTGGGACGAACACCGGGGAGCTGTTTTTT
TRBV15	TRBJ2-5	TRBD2	few	CATSTPPAGGDPETQYF	TGTGCCACCAGCACTCCTCCAGCGGGAGGGGATCCTGAGACCCAGTACTTC
TRBV15	TRBJ2-2	-	many	CATSRDSGELFF	TGTGCCACCAGCAGAGATTCCGGGGAGCTGTTTTTT
TRBV29-1	TRBJ1-1	-	-	CSVTPQSGLGDF	TGCAGCGTTACCCCTCAATCAGGTTTGGGTGACTTT
TRBV5-6	TRBJ2-5	TRBD2	-	CASSDSGSRKTQYF	TGTGCCAGCAGCGATAGCGGGAGTCGAAAGACCCAGTACTTC
TRBV5-1	TRBJ1-4	-	-	CASSSPGGRGNEKLFF	TGCGCCAGCAGCTCACCCGGAGGACGTGGGAATGAAAAACTGTTTTTT
TRBV28	TRBJ2-1	TRBD2	few	CASSFAGLAGYEQFF	TGTGCCAGCAGTTTCGCGGGACTAGCGGGATATGAGCAGTTCTTC
TRBV12-3/TRBV12-4	TRBJ2-5	-	many	CASSSPKGGGQETQYF	TGTGCCAGCAGTAGCCCTAAAGGAGGCGGACAAGAGACCCAGTACTTC
TRBV6-2/TRBV6-3	TRBJ1-2	-	few	CASSFARDSRSGYTF	TGTGCCAGCAGTTTCGCTCGAGACAGCCGGAGTGGCTACACCTTC